The present entry profiles one T cell receptor beta chain with its context. This entry is derived from a study of blood T cell repertoires in COVID-19. Using immunoSEQ multiplex PCR, the repertoire was profiled, and TCRdb retains in-frame clones only, with some absent. Of fewer than 700,000 clones listed, roughly nine tenths are singletons. V was pared by 0 bases and J by 4 bases, with 7 bases between. CDR1 SGHRS and CDR2 YFSETQ come from the germline V gene. This CDR3 has 13 residues. Source material: peripheral blood. The chain links TRBV5-1 to TRBJ1-2; TRBD1 might be the D (5 bases). This receptor was identified in a woman between 45 and 60 years old with COVID-19, enrolled during active disease. CDR3 amino acids: CASSLVGGYGYTF. CDR3 in DNA: TGCGCCAGCAGCTTGGTCGGGGGCTATGGCTACACCTTC.